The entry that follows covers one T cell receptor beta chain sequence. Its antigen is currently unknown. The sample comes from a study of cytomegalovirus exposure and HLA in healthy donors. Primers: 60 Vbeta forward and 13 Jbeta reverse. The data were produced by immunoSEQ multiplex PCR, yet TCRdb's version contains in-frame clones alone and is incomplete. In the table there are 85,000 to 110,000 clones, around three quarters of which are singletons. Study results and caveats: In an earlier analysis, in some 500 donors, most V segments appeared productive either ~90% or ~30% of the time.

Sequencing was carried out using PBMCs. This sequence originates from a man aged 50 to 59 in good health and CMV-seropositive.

The CDR3 DNA reads TGTGCCAGCAGTGAACAGATCTATAATTCACCCCTCCACTTT. It is translated as CASSEQIYNSPLHF. V gene TRBV6-1 combines with J gene TRBJ1-6; D not certain. The CDR3 contains 14 residues. Trimming took 2 bases from V and 3 from J, leaving 5 bases between them. Germline CDR1 is MNHNS and CDR2 is SASEGT.